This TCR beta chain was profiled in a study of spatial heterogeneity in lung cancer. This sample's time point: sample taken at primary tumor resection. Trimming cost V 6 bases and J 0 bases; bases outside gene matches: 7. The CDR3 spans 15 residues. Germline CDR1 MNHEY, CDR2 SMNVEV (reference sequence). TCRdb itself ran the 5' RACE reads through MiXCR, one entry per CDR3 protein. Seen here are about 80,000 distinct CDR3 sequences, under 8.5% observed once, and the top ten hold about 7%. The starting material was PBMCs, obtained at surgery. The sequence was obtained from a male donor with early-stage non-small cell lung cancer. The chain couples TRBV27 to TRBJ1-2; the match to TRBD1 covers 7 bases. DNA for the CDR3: TGTGCCAGCAGCGCACAGGGGCAAGCTAACTATGGCTACACCTTC. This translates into CASSAQGQANYGYTF.